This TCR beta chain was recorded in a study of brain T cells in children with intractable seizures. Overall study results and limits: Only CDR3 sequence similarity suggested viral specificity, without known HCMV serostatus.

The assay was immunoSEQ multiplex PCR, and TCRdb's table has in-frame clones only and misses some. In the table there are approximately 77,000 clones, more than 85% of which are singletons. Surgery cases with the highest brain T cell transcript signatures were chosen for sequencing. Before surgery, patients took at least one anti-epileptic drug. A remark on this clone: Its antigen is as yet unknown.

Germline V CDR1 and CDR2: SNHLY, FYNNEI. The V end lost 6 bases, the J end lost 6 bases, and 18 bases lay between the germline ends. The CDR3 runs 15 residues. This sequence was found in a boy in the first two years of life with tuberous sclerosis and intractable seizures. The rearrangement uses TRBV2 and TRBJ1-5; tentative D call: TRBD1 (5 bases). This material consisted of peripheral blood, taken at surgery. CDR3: CASSGIGHSAQPQHF. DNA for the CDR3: TGTGCCAGCAGCGGTATTGGACACTCCGCTCAGCCCCAGCATTTT.